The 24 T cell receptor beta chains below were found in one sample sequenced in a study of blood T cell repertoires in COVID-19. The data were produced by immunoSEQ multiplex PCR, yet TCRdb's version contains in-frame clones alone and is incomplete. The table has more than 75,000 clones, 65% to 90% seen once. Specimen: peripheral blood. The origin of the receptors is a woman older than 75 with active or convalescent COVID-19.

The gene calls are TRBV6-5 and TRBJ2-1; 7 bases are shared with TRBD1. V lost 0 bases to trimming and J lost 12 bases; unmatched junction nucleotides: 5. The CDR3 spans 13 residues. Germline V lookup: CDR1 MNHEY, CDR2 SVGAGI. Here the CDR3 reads CASSYSIQGPQFF. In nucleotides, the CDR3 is TGTGCCAGCAGTTACTCCATACAGGGGCCGCAGTTCTTC.

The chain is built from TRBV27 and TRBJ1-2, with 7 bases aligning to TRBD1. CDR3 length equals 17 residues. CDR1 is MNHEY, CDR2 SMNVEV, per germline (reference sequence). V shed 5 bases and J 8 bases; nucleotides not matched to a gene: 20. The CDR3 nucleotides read TGTGCCAGCAGTCACCCTTTTAATTCTGACAGGGTCGAGGGCTACACCTTC. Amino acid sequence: CASSHPFNSDRVEGYTF.

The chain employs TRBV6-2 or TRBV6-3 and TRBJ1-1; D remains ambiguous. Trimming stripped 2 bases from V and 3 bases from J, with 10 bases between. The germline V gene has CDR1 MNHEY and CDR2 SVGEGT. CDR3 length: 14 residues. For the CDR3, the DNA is TGTGCCAGCAGTTACGGGCAGTTTTACACTGAAGCTTTCTTT. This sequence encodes CASSYGQFYTEAFF.

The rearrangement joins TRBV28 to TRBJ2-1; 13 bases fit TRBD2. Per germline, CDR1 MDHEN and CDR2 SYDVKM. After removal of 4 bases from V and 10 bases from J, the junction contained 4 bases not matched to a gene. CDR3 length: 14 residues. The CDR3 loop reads CASSSPGLAGEQFF. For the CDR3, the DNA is TGTGCCAGCAGTTCCCCGGGACTAGCGGGAGAGCAGTTCTTC.

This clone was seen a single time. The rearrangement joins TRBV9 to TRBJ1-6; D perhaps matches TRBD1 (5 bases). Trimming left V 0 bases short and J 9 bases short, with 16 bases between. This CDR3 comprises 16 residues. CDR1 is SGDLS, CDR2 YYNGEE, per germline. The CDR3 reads CASSVAKGLSISPLHF. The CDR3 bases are TGTGCCAGCAGCGTAGCAAAGGGACTCTCGATTTCACCCCTCCACTTT. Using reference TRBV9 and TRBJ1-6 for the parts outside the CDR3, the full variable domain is DSGVTQTPKHLITATGQRVTLRCSPRSGDLSVYWYQQSLDQGLQFLIQYYNGEERAKGNILERFSAQQFPDLHSELNLSSLELGDSALYFCASSVAKGLSISPLHFGNGTRLTVT.

This CDR3 is CASSPTLATDTQYF. The DNA for the CDR3 is TGCGCCAGCAGCCCCACCCTGGCAACAGATACGCAGTATTTT. The chain uses TRBV4-3 and TRBJ2-3; no firm D call. In germline, CDR1 is LGHNA, CDR2 YSLEER. V was clipped by 4 bases and J by 3 bases, with 11 bases between them. The length of the CDR3 is 14 residues.

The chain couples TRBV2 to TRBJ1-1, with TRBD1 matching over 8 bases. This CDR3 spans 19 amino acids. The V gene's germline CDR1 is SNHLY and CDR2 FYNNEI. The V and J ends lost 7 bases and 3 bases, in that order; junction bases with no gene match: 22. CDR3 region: CASIWAQFWQGASDTEAFF. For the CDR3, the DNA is TGTGCCAGCATCTGGGCCCAATTTTGGCAGGGGGCTTCAGACACTGAAGCTTTCTTT.

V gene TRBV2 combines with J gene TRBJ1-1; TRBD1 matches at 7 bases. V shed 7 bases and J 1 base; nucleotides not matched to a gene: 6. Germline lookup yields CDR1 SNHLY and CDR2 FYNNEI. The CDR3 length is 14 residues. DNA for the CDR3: TGTGCCAGCAAAGGACAGGAACCGAACACTGAAGCTTTCTTT. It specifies CASKGQEPNTEAFF. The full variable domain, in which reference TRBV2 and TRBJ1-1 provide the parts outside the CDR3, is EPEVTQTPSHQVTQMGQEVILRCVPISNHLYFYWYRQILGQKVEFLVSFYNNEISEKSEIFDDQFSVERPDGSNFTLKIRSTKLEDSAMYFCASKGQEPNTEAFFGQGTRLTVV.

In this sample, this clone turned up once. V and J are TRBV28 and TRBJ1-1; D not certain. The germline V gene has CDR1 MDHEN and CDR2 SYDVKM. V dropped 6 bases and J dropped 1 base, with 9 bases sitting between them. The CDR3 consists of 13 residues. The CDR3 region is CASSSAGNTEAFF. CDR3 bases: TGTGCCAGCAGCTCTGCAGGGAACACTGAAGCTTTCTTT.

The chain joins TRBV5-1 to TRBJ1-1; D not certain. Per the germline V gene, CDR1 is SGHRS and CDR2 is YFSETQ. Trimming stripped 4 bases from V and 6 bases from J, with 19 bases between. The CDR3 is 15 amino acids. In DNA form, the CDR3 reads TGCGCCAGCAGCACGACGCCCGAACTAATCGCTGAAGCTTTCTTT. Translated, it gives CASSTTPELIAEAFF.

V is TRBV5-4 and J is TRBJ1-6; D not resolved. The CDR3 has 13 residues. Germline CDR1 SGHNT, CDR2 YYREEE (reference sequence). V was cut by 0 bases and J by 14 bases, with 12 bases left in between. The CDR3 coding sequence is TGTGCCAGCAGCTTGGAGACGACTGGGTCCCTCCACTTT. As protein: CASSLETTGSLHF.

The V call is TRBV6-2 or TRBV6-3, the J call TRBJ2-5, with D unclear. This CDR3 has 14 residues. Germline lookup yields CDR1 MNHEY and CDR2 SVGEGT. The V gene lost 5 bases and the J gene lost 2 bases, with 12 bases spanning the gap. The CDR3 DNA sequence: TGTGCCAGCAGTCCGGTGAGGCAGCAAGAGACCCAGTACTTC. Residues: CASSPVRQQETQYF.

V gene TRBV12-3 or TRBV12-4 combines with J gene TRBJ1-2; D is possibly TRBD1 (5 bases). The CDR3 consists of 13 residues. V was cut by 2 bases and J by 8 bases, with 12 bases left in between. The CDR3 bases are TGTGCCAGCAGTTTATCCAGGGAACGGGGCTACACCTTC. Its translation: CASSLSRERGYTF.

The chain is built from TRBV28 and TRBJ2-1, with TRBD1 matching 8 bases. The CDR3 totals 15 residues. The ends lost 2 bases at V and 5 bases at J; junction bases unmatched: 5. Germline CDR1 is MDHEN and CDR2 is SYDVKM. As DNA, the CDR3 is TGTGCCAGCAGTTTAATCGGACAGGGAGACAATGAGCAGTTCTTC. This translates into CASSLIGQGDNEQFF.

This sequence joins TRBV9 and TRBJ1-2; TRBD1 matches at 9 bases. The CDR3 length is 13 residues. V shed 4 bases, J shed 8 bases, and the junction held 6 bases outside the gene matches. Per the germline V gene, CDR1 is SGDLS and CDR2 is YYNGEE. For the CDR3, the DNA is TGTGCCAGCAGCAGGGGACAGGGTGAAGGCTACACCTTC. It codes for CASSRGQGEGYTF.

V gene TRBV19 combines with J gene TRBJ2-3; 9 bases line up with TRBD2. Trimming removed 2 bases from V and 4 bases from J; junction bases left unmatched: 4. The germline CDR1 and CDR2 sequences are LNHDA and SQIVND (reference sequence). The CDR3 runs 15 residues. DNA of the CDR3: TGTGCCAGTAGTATAAAGGGACTAGCTGCAGATACGCAGTATTTT. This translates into CASSIKGLAADTQYF. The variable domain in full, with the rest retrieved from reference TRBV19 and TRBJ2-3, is DGGITQSPKYLFRKEGQNVTLSCEQNLNHDAMYWYRQDPGQGLRLIYYSQIVNDFQKGDIAEGYSVSREKKESFPLTVTSAQKNPTAFYLCASSIKGLAADTQYFGPGTRLTVL.

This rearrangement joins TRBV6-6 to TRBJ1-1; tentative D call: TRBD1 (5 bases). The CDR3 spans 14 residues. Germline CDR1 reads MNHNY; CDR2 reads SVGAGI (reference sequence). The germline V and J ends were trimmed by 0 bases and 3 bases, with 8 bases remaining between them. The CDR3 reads CASSYSIGDTEAFF. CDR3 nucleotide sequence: TGTGCCAGCAGTTACTCGATAGGGGACACTGAAGCTTTCTTT.

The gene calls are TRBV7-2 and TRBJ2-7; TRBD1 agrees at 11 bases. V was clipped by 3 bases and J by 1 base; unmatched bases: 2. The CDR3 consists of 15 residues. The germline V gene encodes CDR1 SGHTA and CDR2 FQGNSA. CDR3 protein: CASSFGTGGSYEQYF. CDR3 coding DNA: TGTGCCAGCAGCTTCGGGACAGGGGGATCCTACGAGCAGTACTTC.

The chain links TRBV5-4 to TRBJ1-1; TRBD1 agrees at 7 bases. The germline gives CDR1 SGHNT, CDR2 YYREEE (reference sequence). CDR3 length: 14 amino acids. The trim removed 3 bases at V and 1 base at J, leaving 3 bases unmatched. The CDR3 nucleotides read TGTGCCAGCAGCTCCCGGACAGGGAACACTGAAGCTTTCTTT. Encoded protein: CASSSRTGNTEAFF.

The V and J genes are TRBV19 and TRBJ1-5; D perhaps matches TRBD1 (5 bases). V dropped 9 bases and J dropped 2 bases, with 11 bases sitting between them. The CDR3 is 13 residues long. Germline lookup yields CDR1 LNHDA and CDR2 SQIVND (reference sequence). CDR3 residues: CASGGVGNQPQHF. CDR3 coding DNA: TGTGCCAGCGGGGGGGTAGGCAATCAGCCCCAGCATTTT.

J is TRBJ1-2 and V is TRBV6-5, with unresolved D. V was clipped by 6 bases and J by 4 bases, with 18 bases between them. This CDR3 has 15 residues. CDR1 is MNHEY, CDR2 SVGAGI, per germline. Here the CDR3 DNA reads TGTGCCAGCAGCTCCGACGCCGGGTCCTTCTATGGCTACACCTTC. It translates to CASSSDAGSFYGYTF.

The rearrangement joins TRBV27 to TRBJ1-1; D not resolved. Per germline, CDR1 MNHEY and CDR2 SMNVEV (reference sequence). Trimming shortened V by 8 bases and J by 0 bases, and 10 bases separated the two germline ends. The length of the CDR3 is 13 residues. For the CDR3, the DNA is TGTGCCAGCTGGAGGGCCATGAACACTGAAGCTTTCTTT. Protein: CASWRAMNTEAFF.

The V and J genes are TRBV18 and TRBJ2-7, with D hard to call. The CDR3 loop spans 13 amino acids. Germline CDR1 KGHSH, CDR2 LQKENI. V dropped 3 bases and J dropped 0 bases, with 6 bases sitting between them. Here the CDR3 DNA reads TGTGCCAGCTCACCTACAGTCTCCTACGAGCAGTACTTC. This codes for CASSPTVSYEQYF. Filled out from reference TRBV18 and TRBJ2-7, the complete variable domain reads NAGVMQNPRHLVRRRGQEARLRCSPMKGHSHVYWYRQLPEEGLKFMVYLQKENIIDESGMPKERFSAEFPKEGPSILRIQQVVRGDSAAYFCASSPTVSYEQYFGPGTRLTVT.

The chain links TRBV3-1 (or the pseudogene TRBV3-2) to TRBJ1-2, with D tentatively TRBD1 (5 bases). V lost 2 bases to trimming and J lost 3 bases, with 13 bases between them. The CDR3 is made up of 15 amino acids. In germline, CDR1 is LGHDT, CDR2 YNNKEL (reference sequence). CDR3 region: CASSQTDRKHYGYTF. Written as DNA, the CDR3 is TGTGCCAGCAGCCAAACAGACAGAAAGCACTATGGCTACACCTTC.